This TCR beta chain was sequenced in a study of shared clonotypes between healthy human individuals. Concerning this clone: Its antigen remains unidentified.

This table comes from immunoSEQ multiplex PCR, and its TCRdb copy is limited to in-frame clones, with some not included. This table has 1.5 million to 1.9 million clones, approximately 98% appearing once. The CDR3 has 15 amino acids. Germline-derived CDR1 and CDR2 are SNHLY and FYNNEI. Deletions cut 5 bases from V and 3 bases from J, with 15 bases between. General study findings and limits: Sequencing depth was a factor that was expected to affect clonotype sharing among donors.

Sample: naive CD4+ T cells sorted from blood. Subset of the sample: CD45RA+ positively selected. The clonotype was recovered from a man aged 25 to 40 in good health. The J gene is TRBJ2-3, the V gene TRBV2; possibly TRBD1 or TRBD2 for D (5 bases each). The CDR3 nucleotides are TGTGCCAGCAGTCCAAGGGTGAGGGGAACAGATACGCAGTATTTT. It codes for CASSPRVRGTDTQYF.